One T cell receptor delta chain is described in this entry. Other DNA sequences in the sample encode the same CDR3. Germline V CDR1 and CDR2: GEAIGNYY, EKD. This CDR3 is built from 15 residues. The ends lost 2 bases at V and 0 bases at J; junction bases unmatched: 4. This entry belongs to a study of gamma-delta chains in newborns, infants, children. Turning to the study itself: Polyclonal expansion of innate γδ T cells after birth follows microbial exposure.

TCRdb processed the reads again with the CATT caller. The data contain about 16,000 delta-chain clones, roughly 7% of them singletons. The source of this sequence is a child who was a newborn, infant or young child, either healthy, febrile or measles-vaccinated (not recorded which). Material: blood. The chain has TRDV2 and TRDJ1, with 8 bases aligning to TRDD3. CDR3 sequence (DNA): TGTGCCTGTGACAAACTGGGGGCCAACACCGATAAACTCATCTTT. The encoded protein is CACDKLGANTDKLIF.